Listed here are 26 T cell receptor beta chains from one sample, sequenced in a study of identifying expanded T cells in peripheral blood. The method was immunoSEQ multiplex PCR; TCRdb's version includes in-frame clones alone and lacks a portion of them. There are about 86,000 clones in the sample; roughly 81% occur only once, and approximately 4.5% lies in the top ten. The sequencing sample was made of blood. These receptors all come from a person aged 18 to 70 in good health.

The chain joins TRBV18 to TRBJ1-5, with 7 bases aligning to TRBD1. V was clipped by 2 bases and J by 8 bases; unmatched bases: 9. Germline V gene data show CDR1 as KGHSH and CDR2 as LQKENI. This CDR3 has 15 amino acids. CDR3 sequence: CASSPNKGAEEPQHF. CDR3 in DNA: TGTGCCAGCTCACCAAATAAGGGGGCGGAGGAGCCCCAGCATTTT.

This sequence joins TRBV6-1 and TRBJ1-2; D possibly corresponds to TRBD1 (5 bases). With 6 bases removed from V and 7 bases from J, the gap between germline ends came to 15 bases. CDR3 length: 13 residues. Germline V gene sequence: CDR1 MNHNS, CDR2 SASEGT. CDR3 in DNA: TGTGCCAGCAGACCCCAGGGTATGGGTGGCTACACCTTC. It yields the protein CASRPQGMGGYTF.

There are a few counts of this clone. V is TRBV4-3 and J is TRBJ1-1; D uncertain. Trimming left V 0 bases short and J 0 bases short, with 17 bases between. CDR1 is LGHNA, CDR2 YSLEER, per germline. The CDR3 covers 18 residues. In DNA, the CDR3 is TGCGCCAGCAGCCAAGATGTAAGCACACTGGAGCTGAACACTGAAGCTTTCTTT. This codes for CASSQDVSTLELNTEAFF.

The V and J genes are TRBV6-5 and TRBJ1-6; D uncertain. This CDR3 is built from 12 residues. The V end was cut by 6 bases, the J end by 8 bases, with 8 bases between. Looked up from germline, CDR1 is MNHEY and CDR2 is SVGAGI. CDR3 sequence: CASSGGYSPLHF. In nucleotides, the CDR3 is TGTGCCAGCAGCGGAGGGTATTCACCCCTCCACTTT.

This rearrangement joins TRBV12-5 to TRBJ2-3; a weak D match, TRBD2 (6 bases). CDR3 length: 15 amino acids. Per the germline V gene, CDR1 is LGHNT and CDR2 is FRNRAP. V lost 5 bases and J 0 bases, leaving 12 bases between the germline ends. The CDR3 loop reads CASGRSGTSTDTQYF. For the CDR3, the DNA is TGTGCTAGTGGTAGATCAGGGACTAGCACAGATACGCAGTATTTT.

This chain links TRBV11-2 with TRBJ2-7; no firm D call. This CDR3 has 12 residues. The V and J ends lost 3 bases and 5 bases respectively, with 8 bases between them. Germline V gene lookup returns CDR1 SGHAT and CDR2 FQNNGV. CDR3 in amino acids: CASSFSGHEQYF. Written as DNA, the CDR3 is TGTGCCAGCAGCTTCTCTGGCCACGAGCAGTACTTC.

The V call is TRBV4-1, the J call TRBJ1-1; D is unresolved. This CDR3 contains 15 residues. The ends were cut back, 1 base at V and 1 base at J, with 10 bases in the middle. In germline, CDR1 is MGHRA, CDR2 YSYEKL. For the CDR3, the DNA is TGCGCCAGCAGCCAAGGGATTCTGAAGAACACTGAAGCTTTCTTT. This gives the protein CASSQGILKNTEAFF.

V gene TRBV12-5 combines with J gene TRBJ1-5, with TRBD1 identical over 7 bases. Per germline, CDR1 LGHNT and CDR2 FRNRAP. There are 16 residues in the CDR3. V lost 2 bases and J lost 4; bases outside the gene matches: 8. The CDR3 nucleotides are TGTGCTAGTGGTTTGATTACCGGGACAGTTAATCAGCCCCAGCATTTT. It encodes CASGLITGTVNQPQHF.

This clone was counted at least ten times. This chain joins TRBV5-6 and TRBJ2-7; D not resolved. The V and J ends lost 2 bases and 5 bases respectively, with 8 bases between them. This CDR3 has 12 amino acids. Germline V CDR1 and CDR2: SGHDT, YYEEEE. The CDR3 region has the DNA TGTGCCAGCAGCTTAGGGTACCACGAGCAGTACTTC. Protein sequence: CASSLGYHEQYF.

The rearrangement links TRBV6-5 to TRBJ1-2; a possible D gene is TRBD1 (6 bases). Germline loops: CDR1 MNHEY, CDR2 SVGAGI. Trimming left V 1 base short and J 6 bases short, with 9 bases between. The CDR3 covers 13 residues. CDR3 sequence: CASSYWGADGYTF. CDR3 DNA: TGTGCCAGCAGTTACTGGGGGGCAGATGGCTACACCTTC.

This chain joins TRBV6-4 and TRBJ1-1; D is undetermined. The CDR3 covers 14 residues. Trimming took 0 bases from V and 4 from J, leaving 9 bases between them. In germline, CDR1 is MRHNA, CDR2 SNTAGT. The CDR3 DNA is TGTGCCAGCAGTGACTCTTCTAAGGGCACTGAAGCTTTCTTT. It yields the protein CASSDSSKGTEAFF.

J is TRBJ1-2 and V is TRBV18, with 9 bases that match TRBD1. The germline gives CDR1 KGHSH, CDR2 LQKENI. The CDR3 covers 14 residues. The J segment lost 3 bases and the V segment lost 1 base, leaving 0 bases of the junction unmatched. The CDR3 nucleotides are TGTGCCAGCTCACCACGGGACAGGGACTATGGCTACACCTTC. Translating it yields CASSPRDRDYGYTF.

The chain joins TRBV6-1 to TRBJ1-2, with unresolved D. CDR1 and CDR2 from the germline V gene are MNHNS and SASEGT. V lost 7 bases and J lost 3, with 12 bases in between. CDR3 length: 13 amino acids. CDR3 residues: CASNEGDYYGYTF. The CDR3, as DNA: TGTGCCAGCAATGAGGGAGACTACTATGGCTACACCTTC.

The CDR3 sequence is CASSPQTGNYGYTF. In DNA, the CDR3 is TGTGCCAGCAGCCCTCAGACGGGCAACTATGGCTACACCTTC. This chain connects TRBV5-5 to TRBJ1-2; D is undetermined. Trimming shortened V by 4 bases and J by 2 bases, and 12 bases separated the two germline ends. The CDR3 contains 14 residues. CDR1 is SGHKS, CDR2 YYEKEE, per germline (reference sequence). The complete variable domain, with remaining parts taken from reference TRBV5-5 and TRBJ1-2, reads DAGVTQSPTHLIKTRGQQVTLRCSPISGHKSVSWYQQVLGQGPQFIFQYYEKEERGRGNFPDRFSARQFPNYSSELNVNALLLGDSALYLCASSPQTGNYGYTFGSGTRLTVV.

The chain employs TRBV28 and TRBJ2-1, with 7 nucleotides matching TRBD2. J gave up 8 bases and V 11 bases, and 18 bases lay outside the gene matches. Germline CDR1 reads MDHEN; CDR2 reads SYDVKM. CDR3 length: 15 amino acids. This chain's CDR3 is CAARGEGYGRDEQFF. In nucleotides, the CDR3 is TGTGCCGCTCGGGGGGAGGGATATGGTCGGGATGAGCAGTTCTTC.

A few counts support this clone. This chain joins TRBV2 and TRBJ1-6; D is uncertain. V was trimmed by 7 bases and J by 6 bases, leaving 7 bases between them. Germline loops: CDR1 SNHLY, CDR2 FYNNEI. The CDR3 runs 12 residues. The CDR3 protein is CASTVPNSPLHF. For the CDR3, the DNA is TGTGCCAGCACGGTCCCTAATTCACCCCTCCACTTT.

The genes are TRBV13 and TRBJ1-4; D is possibly TRBD1 (6 bases). Germline values: CDR1 PRHDT, CDR2 FYEKMQ (reference sequence). The CDR3 consists of 14 residues. V was trimmed by 3 bases and J by 3 bases, leaving 8 bases between them. The chain's CDR3 is CASSFRGSNEKLFF. The CDR3 coding sequence is TGTGCCAGCAGCTTTAGGGGGTCTAATGAAAAACTGTTTTTT.

The gene calls are TRBV6-5 and TRBJ1-1; TRBD1 aligns across 7 bases. V dropped 5 bases and J dropped 5; count of bases not matched to a gene: 8. This CDR3 comprises 14 residues. Germline V gives CDR1 MNHEY, CDR2 SVGAGI. CDR3 DNA sequence: TGTGCCAGCAGTACCCCTTGGGACAGTACTGAAGCTTTCTTT. Translated, it gives CASSTPWDSTEAFF.

This clone was counted only a few times. The CDR3, as DNA: TGTGCCGGCGGTGGGGGGGGCACAGATACGCAGTATTTT. Protein: CAGGGGGTDTQYF. The chain carries TRBV10-3 and TRBJ2-3, with 7 bases aligning to TRBD2. Trimming removed 11 bases from V and 1 base from J; junction bases left unmatched: 6. This CDR3 is built from 13 residues. Germline-derived CDR1 and CDR2 are ENHRY and SYGVKD.

As for this clone: This is likely a read error, given that the CDR3 carries no conserved phenylalanine or tryptophan at its end. The genes are TRBV4-3 and TRBJ1-2; no definite D call. The CDR3 loop spans 17 amino acids. With 0 bases removed from V and 8 bases from J, the gap between germline ends came to 22 bases. The V gene's germline CDR1 is LGHNA and CDR2 YSLEER. CDR3 region: CASSQEVPTLQIAGYTL. The CDR3 nucleotides read TGCGCCAGCAGCCAAGAAGTTCCGACCCTGCAGATTGCGGGCTACACCCTC.

The chain couples TRBV7-2 to TRBJ1-1; tentative D call: TRBD1 (6 bases). Germline loops: CDR1 SGHTA, CDR2 FQGNSA. The CDR3 spans 13 residues. V was shortened by 5 bases and J by 7 bases, with 14 bases between the two germline ends. CDR3 sequence (DNA): TGTGCCAGCAGCCCAGTGTCAGGGGATGAAGCTTTCTTT. Protein sequence: CASSPVSGDEAFF.

The rearrangement uses TRBV7-8 and TRBJ1-6, with D unresolved. The CDR3 is made up of 12 amino acids. The V end lost 3 bases, the J end lost 7 bases, and 4 bases lay between the germline ends. CDR1 is SGHVS, CDR2 FQNEAQ, per germline. Here the CDR3 DNA reads TGTGCCAGCAGCTTCACCAATTCACCCCTCCACTTT. Its protein is CASSFTNSPLHF. Supplemented by reference TRBV7-8 and TRBJ1-6, the full variable domain reads GAGVSQSPRYKVAKRGQDVALRCDPISGHVSLFWYQQALGQGPEFLTYFQNEAQLDKSGLPSDRFFAERPEGSVSTLKIQRTQQEDSAVYLCASSFTNSPLHFGNGTRLTVT.

The rearrangement uses TRBV5-4 and TRBJ1-1, with 7 bases lining up with TRBD1. J gave up 5 bases and V 4 bases, and 14 bases lay outside the gene matches. CDR3 length: 16 residues. Germline V CDR1 and CDR2: SGHNT, YYREEE (reference sequence). The DNA for the CDR3 is TGTGCCAGCAGCCCAGGGGGGTCGGGGGGTGGAACTGAAGCTTTCTTT. Encoded protein: CASSPGGSGGGTEAFF.

This clone appeared once. This rearrangement joins TRBV19 to TRBJ1-6; the D is unclear. The CDR3 is made up of 21 amino acids. Germline CDR1 reads LNHDA; CDR2 reads SQIVND (reference sequence). The ends were cut back, 2 bases at V and 0 bases at J, with 23 bases in the middle. The CDR3 is CASSIWVPKVFKSSYNSPLHF. The DNA for the CDR3 is TGTGCCAGTAGTATATGGGTCCCAAAAGTTTTCAAGAGCTCCTATAATTCACCCCTCCACTTT.

The J gene is TRBJ1-2, the V gene TRBV27; D gene ambiguous. Trimming removed 5 bases from V and 4 bases from J, with 11 bases in between. In germline, CDR1 is MNHEY, CDR2 SMNVEV (reference sequence). The CDR3 totals 13 residues. The CDR3 DNA reads as TGTGCCAGCAGTCCGCTCGGGAGCTATGGCTACACCTTC. Encoded protein: CASSPLGSYGYTF.

This clone showed up just once. This chain connects TRBV5-1 to TRBJ1-5, with 8 bases fitting TRBD1. Germline V gives CDR1 SGHRS, CDR2 YFSETQ. The length of the CDR3 is 17 residues. With V trimmed by 4 bases and J by 3 bases, 12 bases remained unmatched. The CDR3 spells CASSLDGQGGNNQPQHF. CDR3 coding DNA: TGCGCCAGCAGCCTCGACGGACAGGGAGGCAACAATCAGCCCCAGCATTTT.